The 5 T cell receptor beta chains listed next were all sequenced from one sample in a study of T cells after yellow fever vaccination. TCRdb passed the 5' RACE reads through MiXCR, listing each CDR3 protein once. There are 400,000 or so distinct CDR3 sequences in the sample; roughly 6.2% occur only once, and about 15% lies in the top ten. Sequencing was performed on PBMCs, taken 5 days after the yellow fever booster vaccination. The receptors come from a young man who received the YFV17D yellow fever vaccine.

With regard to this clonotype: A clone one base away is much larger, so this may be a read error. This sequence joins TRBV19 and TRBJ2-2; maybe TRBD2 (6 bases). Germline-derived CDR1 and CDR2 are LNHDA and SQIVND (reference sequence). CDR3 length: 13 amino acids. CDR3 loop: CVSMSGEGGELFF. DNA of the CDR3: TGTGTCAGTATGTCGGGAGAGGGCGGGGAGCTGTTTTTT. The variable domain in full, with the rest retrieved from reference TRBV19 and TRBJ2-2, is DGGITQSPKYLFRKEGQNVTLSCEQNLNHDAMYWYRQDPGQGLRLIYYSQIVNDFQKGDIAEGYSVSREKKESFPLTVTSAQKNPTAFYLCVSMSGEGGELFFGEGSRLTVL.

In this sample, this clonotype turned up many times. V usage is TRBV18 and J usage is TRBJ2-1; D is ambiguous. Germline lookup yields CDR1 KGHSH and CDR2 LQKENI. There are 15 residues in the CDR3. V was cut by 1 base and J by 4 bases, with 11 bases left in between. The CDR3 protein is CASSPLLGEYNEQFF. For the CDR3, the DNA is TGTGCCAGCTCACCACTTCTCGGAGAGTACAATGAGCAGTTCTTC.

This clonotype has only one observation. It may be a read error: a sequence one base away is much more abundant. The CDR3: CASSLFLREANDEQYF. The CDR3 region has the DNA TGTGCCAGCAGCTTATTTCTGCGGGAGGCAAACGACGAGCAGTACTTC. This chain connects TRBV7-2 to TRBJ2-7, with 8 bases fitting TRBD2. The CDR3 spans 16 residues. Germline CDR1 and CDR2: SGHTA and FQGNSA. The trim removed 2 bases at V and 5 bases at J, leaving 11 bases unmatched.

This clonotype was observed at least ten times. The rearrangement uses TRBV4-3 and TRBJ2-5, with 13 bases identical to TRBD2. The CDR3 covers 16 residues. Germline CDR1 is LGHNA and CDR2 is YSLEER. The junction had 6 bases not matched to a gene; V was cut back by 3 bases and J by 5 bases. The CDR3 protein is CASSQGWTSGSETQYF. CDR3 bases: TGCGCCAGCAGCCAGGGCTGGACTAGCGGGAGTGAGACCCAGTACTTC.

This clonotype was found a few times. The rearrangement uses TRBV4-3 and TRBJ2-4; 12 bases match TRBD2. The CDR3 sequence is 16 residues long. V lost 1 base, J lost 6 bases, and 4 bases stayed unmatched. Looked up from germline, CDR1 is LGHNA and CDR2 is YSLEER. CDR3 loop: CASSQGTSGGINIQYF. CDR3 bases: TGCGCCAGCAGCCAAGGCACTAGCGGGGGGATAAACATTCAGTACTTC.